This paragraph reports one T cell receptor beta chain. Its target is not known. The investigators amplified TCR beta CDR3 regions from RNA transcripts. A set of HTBI primers served as the primers for a first-round RT-PCR of the TCR CDR3. TCRdb reprocessed the multiplex PCR reads with MiXCR, giving one entry per CDR3 protein. Of 750,000 to 950,000 distinct CDR3 sequences listed, 38% were seen once; the top ten hold approximately 8.7%. The entry originates in a study of T cells in Graves' hyperthyroidism and ophthalmopathy. Study findings and constraints: Most thyroid clonotypes expanded above 0.001 were also detected in blood.

Per germline, CDR1 SGHRS and CDR2 YFSETQ. The V segment lost 5 bases and the J segment 6 bases; nucleotides outside the gene matches: 10. This CDR3 region has 14 residues. Graves' hyperthyroidism showing no ophthalmopathy progression within 18 months was considered stable. Exclusion of a patient resulted from uncontrolled infection, other autoimmune disease, pregnancy or lactation. Clinicians diagnosed patients from clinical symptoms, serum thyroxine and TRAb, thyroid ultrasound and orbital computed tomography. This receptor was taken from a man aged 18 to 29 with Graves' hyperthyroidism. The V and J genes are TRBV5-1 and TRBJ1-1; 7 bases match TRBD1. Sequencing used blood. The CDR3 DNA follows: TGCGCCAGCAGACCTCTGACAGGGAAGTCTGAAGCTTTCTTT. It encodes CASRPLTGKSEAFF.